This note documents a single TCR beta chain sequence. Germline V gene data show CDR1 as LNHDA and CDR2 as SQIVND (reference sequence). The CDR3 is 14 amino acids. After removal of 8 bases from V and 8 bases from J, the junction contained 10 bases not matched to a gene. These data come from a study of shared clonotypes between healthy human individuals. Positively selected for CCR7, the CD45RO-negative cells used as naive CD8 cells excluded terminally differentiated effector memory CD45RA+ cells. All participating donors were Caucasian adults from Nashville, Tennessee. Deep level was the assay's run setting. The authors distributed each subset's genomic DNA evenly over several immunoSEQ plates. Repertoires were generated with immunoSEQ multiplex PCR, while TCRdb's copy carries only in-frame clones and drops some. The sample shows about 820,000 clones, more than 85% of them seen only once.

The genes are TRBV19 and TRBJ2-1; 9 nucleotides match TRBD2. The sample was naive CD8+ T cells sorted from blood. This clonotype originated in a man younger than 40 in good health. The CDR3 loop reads CASVAGESLDEQFF. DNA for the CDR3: TGTGCCAGTGTAGCGGGAGAGAGTCTGGATGAGCAGTTCTTC.